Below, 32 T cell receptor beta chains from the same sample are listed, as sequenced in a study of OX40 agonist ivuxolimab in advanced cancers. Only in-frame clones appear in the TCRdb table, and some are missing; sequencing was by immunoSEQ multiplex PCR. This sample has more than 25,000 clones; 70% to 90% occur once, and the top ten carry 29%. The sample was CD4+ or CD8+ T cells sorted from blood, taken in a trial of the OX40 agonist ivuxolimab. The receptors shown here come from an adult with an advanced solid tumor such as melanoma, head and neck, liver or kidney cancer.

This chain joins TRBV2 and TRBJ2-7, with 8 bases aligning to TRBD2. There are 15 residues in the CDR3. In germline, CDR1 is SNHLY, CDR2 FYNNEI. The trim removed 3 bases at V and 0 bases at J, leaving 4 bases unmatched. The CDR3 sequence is CASSELAGPSYEQYF. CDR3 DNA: TGTGCCAGCAGTGAGTTAGCGGGGCCCTCCTACGAGCAGTACTTC.

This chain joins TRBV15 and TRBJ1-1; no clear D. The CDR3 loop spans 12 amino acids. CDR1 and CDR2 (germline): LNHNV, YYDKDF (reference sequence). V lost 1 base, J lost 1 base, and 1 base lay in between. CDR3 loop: CATSRGNTEAFF. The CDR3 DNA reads TGTGCCACCAGCAGAGGGAACACTGAAGCTTTCTTT.

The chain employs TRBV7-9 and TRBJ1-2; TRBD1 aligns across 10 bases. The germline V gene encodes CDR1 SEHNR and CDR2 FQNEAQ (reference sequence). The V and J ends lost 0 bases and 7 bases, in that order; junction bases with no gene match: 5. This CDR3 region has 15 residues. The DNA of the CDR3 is TGTGCCAGCAGCTTAGCGGGACAGGGGAAAGTTGGCTACACCTTC. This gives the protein CASSLAGQGKVGYTF.

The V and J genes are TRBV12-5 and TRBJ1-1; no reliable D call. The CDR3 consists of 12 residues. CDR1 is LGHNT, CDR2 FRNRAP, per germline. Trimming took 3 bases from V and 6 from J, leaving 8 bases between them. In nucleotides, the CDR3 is TGTGCTAGTGGTTTAGGAGGGTCTGAAGCTTTCTTT. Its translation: CASGLGGSEAFF.

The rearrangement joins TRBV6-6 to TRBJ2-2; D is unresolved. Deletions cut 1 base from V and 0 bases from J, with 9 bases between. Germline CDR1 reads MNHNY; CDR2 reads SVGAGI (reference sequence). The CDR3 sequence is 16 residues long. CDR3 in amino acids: CASSYFAAANTGELFF. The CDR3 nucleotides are TGTGCCAGCAGTTACTTCGCAGCCGCGAACACCGGGGAGCTGTTTTTT.

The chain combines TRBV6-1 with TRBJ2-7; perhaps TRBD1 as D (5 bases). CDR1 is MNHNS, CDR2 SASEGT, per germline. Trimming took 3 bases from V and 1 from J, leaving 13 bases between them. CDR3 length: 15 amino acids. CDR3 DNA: TGTGCCAGCAGTGAGGAACAGGTCCTATCCTACGAGCAGTACTTC. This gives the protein CASSEEQVLSYEQYF.

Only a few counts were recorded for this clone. The CDR3 here is CASSFRGIYEQYF. The DNA of the CDR3 is TGTGCCAGCAGTTTTCGCGGGATCTACGAGCAGTACTTC. V usage is TRBV28 and J usage is TRBJ2-7; D possibly corresponds to TRBD2 (6 bases). V lost 3 bases and J 3 bases, leaving 9 bases between the germline ends. The CDR3 contains 13 residues. The germline CDR1 and CDR2 sequences are MDHEN and SYDVKM.

As DNA, the CDR3 is TGTGCCAGCAGGGTACTAGACTGGGACAGCTCTCCCCTCCACTTT. Amino acid sequence: CASRVLDWDSSPLHF. J is TRBJ1-6 and V is TRBV6-5; TRBD1 matches 7 bases. Germline V gene sequence: CDR1 MNHEY, CDR2 SVGAGI. CDR3 length equals 15 residues. V shed 6 bases, J shed 13 bases, and the junction held 15 bases outside the gene matches.

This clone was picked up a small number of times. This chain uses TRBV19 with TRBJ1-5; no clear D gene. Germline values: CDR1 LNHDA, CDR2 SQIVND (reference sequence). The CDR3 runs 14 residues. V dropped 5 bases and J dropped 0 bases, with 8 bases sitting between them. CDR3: CASSQAYSNQPQHF. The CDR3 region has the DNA TGTGCCAGTAGTCAGGCATATAGCAATCAGCCCCAGCATTTT.

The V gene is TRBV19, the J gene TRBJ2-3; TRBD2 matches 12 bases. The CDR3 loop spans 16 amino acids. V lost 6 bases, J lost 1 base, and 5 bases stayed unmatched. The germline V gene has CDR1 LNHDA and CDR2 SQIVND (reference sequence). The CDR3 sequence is CASRTSGSRGTDTQYF. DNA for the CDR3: TGTGCCAGTAGGACTAGCGGGAGTCGAGGCACAGATACGCAGTATTTT.

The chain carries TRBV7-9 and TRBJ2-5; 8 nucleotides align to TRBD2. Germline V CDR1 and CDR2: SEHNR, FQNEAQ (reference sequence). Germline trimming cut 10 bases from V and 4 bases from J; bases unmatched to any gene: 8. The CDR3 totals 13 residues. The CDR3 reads CAKVAGPGETQYF. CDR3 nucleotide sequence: TGTGCCAAAGTAGCGGGACCGGGAGAGACCCAGTACTTC.

The CDR3 region is CATSKPGQGEYEQYF. Written as DNA, the CDR3 is TGTGCCACCAGCAAGCCGGGACAGGGGGAGTACGAGCAGTACTTC. V and J are TRBV15 and TRBJ2-7, with 11 bases aligning to TRBD1. Germline lookup yields CDR1 LNHNV and CDR2 YYDKDF (reference sequence). Trimming cost V 4 bases and J 4 bases; bases outside gene matches: 6. The CDR3 spans 15 residues.

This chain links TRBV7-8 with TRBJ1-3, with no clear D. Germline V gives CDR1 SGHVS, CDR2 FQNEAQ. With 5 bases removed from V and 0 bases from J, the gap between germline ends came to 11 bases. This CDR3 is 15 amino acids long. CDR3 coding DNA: TGTGCCAGCAGCGCCGGCGTGGGCTCTGGAAACACCATATATTTT. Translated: CASSAGVGSGNTIYF.

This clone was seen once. As DNA, the CDR3 is TGTGCCAGTAGTAACCGGGACAGGAGGGACGAGCAGTACTTC. This codes for CASSNRDRRDEQYF. The rearrangement uses TRBV19 and TRBJ2-7; TRBD1 agrees at 8 bases. The V and J ends lost 4 bases and 5 bases, in that order; junction bases with no gene match: 7. The CDR3 covers 14 residues. The germline V gene has CDR1 LNHDA and CDR2 SQIVND (reference sequence).

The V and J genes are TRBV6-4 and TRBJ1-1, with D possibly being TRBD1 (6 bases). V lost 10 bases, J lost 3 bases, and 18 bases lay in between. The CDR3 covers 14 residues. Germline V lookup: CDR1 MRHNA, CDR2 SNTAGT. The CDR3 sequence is CANHREGVDTEAFF. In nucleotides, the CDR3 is TGTGCCAACCACAGGGAGGGGGTAGACACTGAAGCTTTCTTT.

The CDR3 DNA is TGTGCCAGCAGCCCATGGGGGACTAGCATCTACGAGCAGTACTTC. This codes for CASSPWGTSIYEQYF. V gene TRBV9 combines with J gene TRBJ2-7; 9 nucleotides match TRBD2. This CDR3 has 15 amino acids. Germline loops: CDR1 SGDLS, CDR2 YYNGEE. Unmatched junction bases numbered 8, after V lost 4 bases and J lost 3 bases.

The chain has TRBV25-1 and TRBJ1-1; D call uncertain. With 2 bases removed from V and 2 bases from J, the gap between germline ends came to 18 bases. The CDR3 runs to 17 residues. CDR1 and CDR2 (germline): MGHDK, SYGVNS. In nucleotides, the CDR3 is TGTGCCAGCAGTGAACTCTCGTTTAACAGCTACAACACTGAAGCTTTCTTT. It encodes CASSELSFNSYNTEAFF.

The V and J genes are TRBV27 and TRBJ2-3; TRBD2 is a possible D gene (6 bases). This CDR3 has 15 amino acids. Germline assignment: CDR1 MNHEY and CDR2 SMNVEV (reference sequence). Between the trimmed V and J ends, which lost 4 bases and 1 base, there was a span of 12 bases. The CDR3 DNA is TGTGCCAGCAGTTCTTGGCGGGGTGGCACAGATACGCAGTATTTT. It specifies CASSSWRGGTDTQYF.

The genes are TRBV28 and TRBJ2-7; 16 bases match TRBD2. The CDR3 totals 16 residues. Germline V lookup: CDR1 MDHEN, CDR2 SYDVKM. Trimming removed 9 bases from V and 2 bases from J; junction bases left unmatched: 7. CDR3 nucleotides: TGTGCCAGTCGAAACGGGACTAGCGGGAGGGCCTACGAGCAGTACTTC. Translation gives CASRNGTSGRAYEQYF.

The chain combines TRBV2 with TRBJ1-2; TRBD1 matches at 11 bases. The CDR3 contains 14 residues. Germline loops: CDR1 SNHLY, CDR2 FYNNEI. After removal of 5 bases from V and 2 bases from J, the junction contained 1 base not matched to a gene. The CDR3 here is CASSRDRGNYGYTF. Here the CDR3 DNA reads TGTGCCAGCAGTAGGGACAGGGGGAACTATGGCTACACCTTC. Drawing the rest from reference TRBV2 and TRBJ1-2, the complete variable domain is EPEVTQTPSHQVTQMGQEVILRCVPISNHLYFYWYRQILGQKVEFLVSFYNNEISEKSEIFDDQFSVERPDGSNFTLKIRSTKLEDSAMYFCASSRDRGNYGYTFGSGTRLTVV.

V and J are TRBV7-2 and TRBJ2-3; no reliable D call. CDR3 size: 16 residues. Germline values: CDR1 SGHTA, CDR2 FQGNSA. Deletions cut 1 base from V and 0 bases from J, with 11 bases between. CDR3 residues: CASSLVVELSTDTQYF. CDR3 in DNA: TGTGCCAGCAGCTTAGTGGTGGAGTTAAGCACAGATACGCAGTATTTT.

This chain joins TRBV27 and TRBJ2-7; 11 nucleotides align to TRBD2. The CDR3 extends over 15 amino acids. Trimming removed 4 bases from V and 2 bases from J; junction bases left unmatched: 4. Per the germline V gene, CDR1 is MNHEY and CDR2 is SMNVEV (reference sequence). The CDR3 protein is CASSSSGRTTYEQYF. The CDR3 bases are TGTGCCAGCAGTTCTAGCGGGAGGACGACCTACGAGCAGTACTTC.

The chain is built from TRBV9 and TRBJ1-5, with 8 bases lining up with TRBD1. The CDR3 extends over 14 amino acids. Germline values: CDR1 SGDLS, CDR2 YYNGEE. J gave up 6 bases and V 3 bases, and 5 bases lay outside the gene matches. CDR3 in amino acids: CASSEQGAGQPQHF. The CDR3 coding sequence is TGTGCCAGCAGCGAGCAGGGGGCTGGTCAGCCCCAGCATTTT.

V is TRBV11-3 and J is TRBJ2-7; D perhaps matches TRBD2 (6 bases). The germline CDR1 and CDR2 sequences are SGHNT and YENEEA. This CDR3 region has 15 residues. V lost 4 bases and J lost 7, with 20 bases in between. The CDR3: CASSSRRDPLREQYF. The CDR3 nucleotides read TGTGCCAGCAGCTCCCGGCGGGACCCCCTACGGGAGCAGTACTTC.

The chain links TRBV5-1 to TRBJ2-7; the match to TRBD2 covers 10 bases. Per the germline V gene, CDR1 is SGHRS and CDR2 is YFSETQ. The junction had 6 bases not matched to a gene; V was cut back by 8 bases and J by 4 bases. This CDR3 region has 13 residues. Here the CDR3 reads CASTQAGGYEQYF. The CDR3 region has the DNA TGCGCCAGTACCCAAGCGGGGGGGTACGAGCAGTACTTC.

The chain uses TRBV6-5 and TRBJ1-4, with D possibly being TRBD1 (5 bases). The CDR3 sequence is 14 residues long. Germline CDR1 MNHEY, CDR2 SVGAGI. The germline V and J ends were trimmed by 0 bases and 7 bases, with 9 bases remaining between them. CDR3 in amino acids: CASSYSRDGEKLFF. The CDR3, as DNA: TGTGCCAGCAGTTACTCCCGGGACGGTGAAAAACTGTTTTTT.

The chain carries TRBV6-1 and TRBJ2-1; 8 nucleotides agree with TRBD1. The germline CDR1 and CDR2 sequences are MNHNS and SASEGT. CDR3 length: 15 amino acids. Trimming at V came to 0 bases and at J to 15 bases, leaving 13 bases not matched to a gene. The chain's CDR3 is CASSEAGQGAAVGFF. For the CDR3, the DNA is TGTGCCAGCAGTGAAGCGGGGCAGGGGGCGGCGGTTGGGTTCTTC.

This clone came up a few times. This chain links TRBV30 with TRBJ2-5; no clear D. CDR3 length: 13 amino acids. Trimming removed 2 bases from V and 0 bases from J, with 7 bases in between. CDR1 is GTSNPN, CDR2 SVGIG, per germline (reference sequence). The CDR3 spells CAWSMGYQETQYF. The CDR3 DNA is TGTGCCTGGAGTATGGGGTACCAAGAGACCCAGTACTTC.

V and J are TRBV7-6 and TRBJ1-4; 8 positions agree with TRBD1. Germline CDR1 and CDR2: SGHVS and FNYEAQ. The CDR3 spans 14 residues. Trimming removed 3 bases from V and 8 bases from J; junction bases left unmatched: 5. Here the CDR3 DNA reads TGTGCCAGCAGCTTGGACAGGGTGGGCGAAAAACTGTTTTTT. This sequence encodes CASSLDRVGEKLFF. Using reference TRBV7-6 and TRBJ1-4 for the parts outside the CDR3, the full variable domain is GAGVSQSPRYKVTKRGQDVALRCDPISGHVSLYWYRQALGQGPEFLTYFNYEAQQDKSGLPNDRFSAERPEGSISTLTIQRTEQRDSAMYRCASSLDRVGEKLFFGSGTQLSVL.

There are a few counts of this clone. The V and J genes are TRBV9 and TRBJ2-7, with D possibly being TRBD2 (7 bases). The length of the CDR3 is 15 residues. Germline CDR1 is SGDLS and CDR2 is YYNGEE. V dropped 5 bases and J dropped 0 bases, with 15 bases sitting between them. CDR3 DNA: TGTGCCAGCAGTGGGGGGGCTAGCGGCTCCTACGAGCAGTACTTC. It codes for CASSGGASGSYEQYF.

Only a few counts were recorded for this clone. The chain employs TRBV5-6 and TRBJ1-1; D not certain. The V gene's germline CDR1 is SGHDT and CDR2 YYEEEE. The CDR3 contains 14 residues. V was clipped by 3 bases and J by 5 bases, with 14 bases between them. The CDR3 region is CASSSRGLWTEAFF. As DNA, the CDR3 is TGTGCCAGCAGCTCCCGTGGCCTCTGGACTGAAGCTTTCTTT.

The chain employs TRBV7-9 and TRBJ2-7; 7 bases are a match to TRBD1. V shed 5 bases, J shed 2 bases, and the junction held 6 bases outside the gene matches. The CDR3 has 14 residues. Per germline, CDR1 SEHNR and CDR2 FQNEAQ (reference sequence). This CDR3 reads CASSNRDSPYEQYF. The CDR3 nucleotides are TGTGCCAGCAGCAACCGGGACAGTCCCTACGAGCAGTACTTC. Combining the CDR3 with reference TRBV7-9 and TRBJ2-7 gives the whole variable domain DTGVSQNPRHKITKRGQNVTFRCDPISEHNRLYWYRQTLGQGPEFLTYFQNEAQLEKSRLLSDRFSAERPKGSFSTLEIQRTEQGDSAMYLCASSNRDSPYEQYFGPGTRLTVT.